This is a list of T cell receptor beta chains from one sample in a study of cytomegalovirus exposure and HLA in healthy donors. Sequenced by immunoSEQ multiplex PCR; TCRdb stores in-frame clones only, minus some. The sample consists of 55,000 to 75,000 clones, roughly 80% of them appearing once. Sequencing input: PBMCs. All receptors come from a girl aged 10 to 17 in good health and CMV-seropositive. The CDR3 runs from the conserved cysteine through the conserved F or W. D genes are given only for firm matches. Where a row states a size, it is once, few, many or the class of an expanded clone; other rows omit it.

d_call	clone_size	v_call	j_call	cdr3_nt	cdr3_aa
TRBD1	.	TRBV10-2	TRBJ1-1	TGCGCCAGCACCAGGGGGCAGAACACTGAAGCTTTCTTT	CASTRGQNTEAFF
TRBD1	.	TRBV25-1	TRBJ2-5	TGTGCCAGCAGTGAATCTGACAGGGGAAAGGAGACCCAGTACTTC	CASSESDRGKETQYF
TRBD1	.	TRBV18	TRBJ1-6	TGTGCCAGCTCACCTCGCCAGGGGGTTTCACCCCTCCACTTT	CASSPRQGVSPLHF
.	few	TRBV28	TRBJ1-6	TGTGCCAGCAGTTCCGCGAGGAATTCACCCCTCCACTTT	CASSSARNSPLHF
TRBD1	once	TRBV30	TRBJ1-2	TGTGCCAAAAGGACAGGGGACAACTATGGCTACACCTTC	CAKRTGDNYGYTF
.	.	TRBV6-5	TRBJ2-3	TGTGCCAGCGGGAGGGACAAACGCACAGATACGCAGTATTTT	CASGRDKRTDTQYF
.	.	TRBV6-5	TRBJ1-1	TGTGCCAGCAGTTACTCGAGGGCGAACACTGAAGCTTTCTTT	CASSYSRANTEAFF
.	.	TRBV5-4	TRBJ2-1	TGTGCCAGCAGCCTCAAGGAGCATGAGCAGTTCTTC	CASSLKEHEQFF
TRBD1	.	TRBV6-5	TRBJ1-2	TGTGCCAGCAGTGGACAGGCGACCTATGGCTACACCTTC	CASSGQATYGYTF
.	.	TRBV4-1	TRBJ1-1	TGCGCCAGCAGCCAAGTTTTTACCAACAGCTACACTGAAGCTTTCTTT	CASSQVFTNSYTEAFF
TRBD1	.	TRBV5-1	TRBJ2-5	TGCGCCAGCAGTCGCCAGGGGGAAGAGACCCAGTACTTC	CASSRQGEETQYF
TRBD1	.	TRBV9	TRBJ1-6	TGTGCCAGCAGCGTAGGGACAGGGGGCCTTAATTCACCCCTCCACTTT	CASSVGTGGLNSPLHF